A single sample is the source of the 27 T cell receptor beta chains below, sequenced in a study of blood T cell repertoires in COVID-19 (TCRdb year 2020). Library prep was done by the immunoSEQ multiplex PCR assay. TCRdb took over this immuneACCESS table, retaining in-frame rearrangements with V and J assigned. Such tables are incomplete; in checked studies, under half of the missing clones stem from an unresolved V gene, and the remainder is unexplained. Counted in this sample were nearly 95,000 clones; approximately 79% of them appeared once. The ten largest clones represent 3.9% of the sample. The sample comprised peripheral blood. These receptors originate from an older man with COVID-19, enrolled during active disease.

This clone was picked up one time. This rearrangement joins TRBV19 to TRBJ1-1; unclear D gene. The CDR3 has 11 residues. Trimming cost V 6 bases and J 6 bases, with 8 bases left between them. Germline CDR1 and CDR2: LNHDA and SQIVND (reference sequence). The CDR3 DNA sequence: TGTGCCAGTAGCCTCACAGCTGAAGCTTTCTTT. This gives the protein CASSLTAEAFF.

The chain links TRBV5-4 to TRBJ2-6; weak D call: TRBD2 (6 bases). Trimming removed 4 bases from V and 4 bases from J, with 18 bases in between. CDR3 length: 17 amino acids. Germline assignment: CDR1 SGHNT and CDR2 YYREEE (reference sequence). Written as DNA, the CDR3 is TGTGCCAGCAGCCCGAGGGCGGGGCCGCGAGGGGCCAACGTCCTGACTTTC. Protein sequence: CASSPRAGPRGANVLTF.

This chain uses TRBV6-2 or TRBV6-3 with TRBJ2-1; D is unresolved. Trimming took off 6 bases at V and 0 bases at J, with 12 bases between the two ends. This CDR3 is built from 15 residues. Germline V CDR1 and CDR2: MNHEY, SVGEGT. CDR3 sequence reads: CASSLQQISYNEQFF. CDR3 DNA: TGTGCCAGCAGCTTACAACAGATCTCCTACAATGAGCAGTTCTTC.

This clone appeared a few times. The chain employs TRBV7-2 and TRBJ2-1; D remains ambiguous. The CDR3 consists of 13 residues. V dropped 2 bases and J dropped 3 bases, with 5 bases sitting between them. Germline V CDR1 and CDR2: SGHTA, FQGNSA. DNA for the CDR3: TGTGCCAGCAGCTTAACCGGCTACAATGAGCAGTTCTTC. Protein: CASSLTGYNEQFF.

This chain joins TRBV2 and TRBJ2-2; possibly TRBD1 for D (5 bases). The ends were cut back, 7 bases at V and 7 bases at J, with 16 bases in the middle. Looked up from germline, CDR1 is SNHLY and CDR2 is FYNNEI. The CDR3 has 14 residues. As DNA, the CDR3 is TGTGCCAGCATCTCCCCCCCCCAGGGCGGGGAGCTGTTTTTT. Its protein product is CASISPPQGGELFF.

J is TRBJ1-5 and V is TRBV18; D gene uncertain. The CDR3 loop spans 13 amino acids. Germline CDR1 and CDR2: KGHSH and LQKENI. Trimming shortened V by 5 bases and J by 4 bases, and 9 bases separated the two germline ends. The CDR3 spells CASSTGRNQPQHF. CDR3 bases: TGTGCCAGCTCAACGGGGAGGAATCAGCCCCAGCATTTT.

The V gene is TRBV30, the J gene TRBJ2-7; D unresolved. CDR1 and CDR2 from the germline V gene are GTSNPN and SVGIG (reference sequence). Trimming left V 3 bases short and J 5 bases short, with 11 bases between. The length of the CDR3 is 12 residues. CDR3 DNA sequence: TGTGCCTGGAGAGCTCTGGTCAACGAGCAGTACTTC. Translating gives CAWRALVNEQYF.

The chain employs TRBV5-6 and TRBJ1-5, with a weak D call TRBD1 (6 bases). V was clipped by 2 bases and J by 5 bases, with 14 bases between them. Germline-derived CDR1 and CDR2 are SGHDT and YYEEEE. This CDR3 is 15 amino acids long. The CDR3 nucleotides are TGTGCCAGCAGCTTCTCCTTGACAGGCCATCAGCCCCAGCATTTT. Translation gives CASSFSLTGHQPQHF.

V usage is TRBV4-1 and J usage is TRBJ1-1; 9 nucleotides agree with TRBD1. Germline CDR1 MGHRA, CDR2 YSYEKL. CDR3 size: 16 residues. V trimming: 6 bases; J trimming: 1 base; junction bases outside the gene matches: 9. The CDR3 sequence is CASRPPWDRENTEAFF. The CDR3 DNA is TGCGCCAGCAGACCCCCCTGGGACAGGGAGAACACTGAAGCTTTCTTT.

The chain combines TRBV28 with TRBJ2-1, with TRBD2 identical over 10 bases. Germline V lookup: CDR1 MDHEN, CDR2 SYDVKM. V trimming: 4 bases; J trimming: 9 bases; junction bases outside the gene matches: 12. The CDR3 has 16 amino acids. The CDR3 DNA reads TGTGCCAGCAGTTCTGCGAGCAGCGGGAGGGTAGGTGAGCAGTTCTTC. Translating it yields CASSSASSGRVGEQFF.

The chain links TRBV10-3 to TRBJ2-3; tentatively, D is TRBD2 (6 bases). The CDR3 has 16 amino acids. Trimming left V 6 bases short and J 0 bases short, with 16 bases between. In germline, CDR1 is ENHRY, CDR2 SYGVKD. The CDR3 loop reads CAIRGGSGESTDTQYF. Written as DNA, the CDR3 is TGTGCCATCAGAGGTGGTAGCGGAGAAAGCACAGATACGCAGTATTTT.

CDR3 loop: CASSGTSGINTGELFF. CDR3 sequence (DNA): TGCGCCAGCTCGGGGACTAGCGGGATAAACACCGGGGAGCTGTTTTTT. This sequence joins TRBV4-3 and TRBJ2-2; TRBD2 aligns across 13 bases. CDR1 is LGHNA and CDR2 is YSLEER in the germline V gene. Trimming at V came to 8 bases and at J to 2 bases, leaving 5 bases not matched to a gene. The CDR3 covers 16 residues.

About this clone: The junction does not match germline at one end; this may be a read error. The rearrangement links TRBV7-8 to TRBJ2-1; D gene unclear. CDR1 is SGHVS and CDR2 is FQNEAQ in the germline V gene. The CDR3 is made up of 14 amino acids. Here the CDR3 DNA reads TGTGCCAGCAGCTTAGTAGAATCCTCCAATGAGCAGTTCTTC. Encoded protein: CASSLVESSNEQFF.

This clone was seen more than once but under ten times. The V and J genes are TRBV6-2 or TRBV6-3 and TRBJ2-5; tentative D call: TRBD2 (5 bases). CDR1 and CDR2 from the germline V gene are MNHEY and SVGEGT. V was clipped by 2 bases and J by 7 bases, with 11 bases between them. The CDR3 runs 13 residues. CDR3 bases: TGTGCCAGCAGTTACGAGGACTGGGGGACCCAGTACTTC. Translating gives CASSYEDWGTQYF.

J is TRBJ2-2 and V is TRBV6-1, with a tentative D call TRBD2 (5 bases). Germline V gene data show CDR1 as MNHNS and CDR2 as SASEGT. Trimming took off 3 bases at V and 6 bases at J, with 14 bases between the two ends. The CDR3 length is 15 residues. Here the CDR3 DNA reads TGTGCCAGCAGTGATGGCGTGCCCGGGGCCGGGGAGCTGTTTTTT. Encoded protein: CASSDGVPGAGELFF.

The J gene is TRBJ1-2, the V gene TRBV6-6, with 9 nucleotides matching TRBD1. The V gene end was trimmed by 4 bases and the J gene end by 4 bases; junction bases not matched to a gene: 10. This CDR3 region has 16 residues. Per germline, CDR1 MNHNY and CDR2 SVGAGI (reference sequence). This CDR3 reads CASSSGTGISSYGYTF. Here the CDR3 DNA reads TGTGCCAGCAGTTCCGGGACAGGGATCTCTAGCTATGGCTACACCTTC.

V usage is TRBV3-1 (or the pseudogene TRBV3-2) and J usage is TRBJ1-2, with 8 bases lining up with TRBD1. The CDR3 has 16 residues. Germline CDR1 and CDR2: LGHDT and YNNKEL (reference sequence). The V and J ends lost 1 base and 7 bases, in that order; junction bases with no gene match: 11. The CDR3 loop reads CASSQVPSRTGLGYTF. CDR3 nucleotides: TGTGCCAGCAGCCAAGTCCCATCCCGGACAGGGCTTGGCTACACCTTC.

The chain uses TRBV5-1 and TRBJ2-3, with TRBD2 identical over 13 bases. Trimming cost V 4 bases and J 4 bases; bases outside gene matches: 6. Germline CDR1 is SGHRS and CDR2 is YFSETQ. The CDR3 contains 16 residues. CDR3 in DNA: TGCGCCAGCAGCCCCCGACTAGCGGGAGGAGCAGATACGCAGTATTTT. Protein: CASSPRLAGGADTQYF.

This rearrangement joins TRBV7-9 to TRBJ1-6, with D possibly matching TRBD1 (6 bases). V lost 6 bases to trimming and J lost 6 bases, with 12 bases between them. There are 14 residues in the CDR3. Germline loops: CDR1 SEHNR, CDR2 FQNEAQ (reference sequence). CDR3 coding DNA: TGTGCCAGCAGTCCAAGGGGGGGTAATTCACCCCTCCACTTT. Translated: CASSPRGGNSPLHF.

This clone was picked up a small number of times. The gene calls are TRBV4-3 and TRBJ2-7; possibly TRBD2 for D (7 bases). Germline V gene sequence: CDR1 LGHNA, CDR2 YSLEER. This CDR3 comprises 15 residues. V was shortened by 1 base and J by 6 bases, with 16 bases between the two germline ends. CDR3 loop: CASSQARTRGGEQYF. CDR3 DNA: TGCGCCAGCAGCCAAGCGAGGACTAGAGGGGGCGAGCAGTACTTC.

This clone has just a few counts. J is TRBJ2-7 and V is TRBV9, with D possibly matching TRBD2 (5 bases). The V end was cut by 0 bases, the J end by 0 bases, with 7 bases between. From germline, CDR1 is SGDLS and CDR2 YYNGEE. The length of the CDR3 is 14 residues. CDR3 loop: CASSVGTYSYEQYF. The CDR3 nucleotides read TGTGCCAGCAGCGTAGGGACTTACTCCTACGAGCAGTACTTC.

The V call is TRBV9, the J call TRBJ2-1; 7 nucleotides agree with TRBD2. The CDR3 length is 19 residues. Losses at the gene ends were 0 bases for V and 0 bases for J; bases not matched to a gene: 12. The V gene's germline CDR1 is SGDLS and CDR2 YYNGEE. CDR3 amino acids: CASSVVGATAGSSYNEQFF. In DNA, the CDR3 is TGTGCCAGCAGCGTAGTAGGGGCGACAGCGGGGAGCTCCTACAATGAGCAGTTCTTC.

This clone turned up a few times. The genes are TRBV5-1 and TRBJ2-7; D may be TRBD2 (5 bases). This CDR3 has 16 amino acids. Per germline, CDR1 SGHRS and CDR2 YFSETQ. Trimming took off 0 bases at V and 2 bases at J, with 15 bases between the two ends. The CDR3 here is CASSLEDSLPPYEQYF. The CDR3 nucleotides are TGCGCCAGCAGCTTGGAGGACTCCCTCCCGCCCTACGAGCAGTACTTC.

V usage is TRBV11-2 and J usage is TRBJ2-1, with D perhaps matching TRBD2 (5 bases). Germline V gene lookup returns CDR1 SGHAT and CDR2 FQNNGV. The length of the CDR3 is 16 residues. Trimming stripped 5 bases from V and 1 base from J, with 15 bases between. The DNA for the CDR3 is TGTGCCAGCAGCCCTATTCGGGGTACGTCCTACAATGAGCAGTTCTTC. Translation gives CASSPIRGTSYNEQFF.

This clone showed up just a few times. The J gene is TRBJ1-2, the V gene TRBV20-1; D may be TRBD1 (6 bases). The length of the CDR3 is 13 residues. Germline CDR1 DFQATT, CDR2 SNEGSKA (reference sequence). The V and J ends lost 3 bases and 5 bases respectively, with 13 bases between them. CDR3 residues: CSASGGGAYGYTF. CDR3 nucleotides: TGCAGTGCTAGTGGTGGGGGCGCTTATGGCTACACCTTC.

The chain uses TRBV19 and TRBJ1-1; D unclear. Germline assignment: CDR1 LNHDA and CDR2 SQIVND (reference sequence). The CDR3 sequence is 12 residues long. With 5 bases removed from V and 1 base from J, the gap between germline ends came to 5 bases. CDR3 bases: TGTGCCAGTAGTTACAGGAACACTGAAGCTTTCTTT. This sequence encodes CASSYRNTEAFF. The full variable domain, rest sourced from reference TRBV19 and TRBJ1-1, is DGGITQSPKYLFRKEGQNVTLSCEQNLNHDAMYWYRQDPGQGLRLIYYSQIVNDFQKGDIAEGYSVSREKKESFPLTVTSAQKNPTAFYLCASSYRNTEAFFGQGTRLTVV.

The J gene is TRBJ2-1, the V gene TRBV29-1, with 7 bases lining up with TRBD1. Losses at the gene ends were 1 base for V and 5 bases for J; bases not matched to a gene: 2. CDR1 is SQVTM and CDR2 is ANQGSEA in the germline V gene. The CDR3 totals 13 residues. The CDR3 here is CSVEVTGDNEQFF. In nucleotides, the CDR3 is TGCAGCGTTGAAGTAACAGGGGACAATGAGCAGTTCTTC.